The rows below give T cell receptor beta chains drawn from one sample of a study of blood T cell repertoires in COVID-19. TCRdb's table, derived via immunoSEQ multiplex PCR, lists solely in-frame clones and lacks some. Found here are about 290,000 clones, around four fifths of them singletons; the top ten hold 4.1%. The sequenced sample was peripheral blood. Receptors originate from a woman in her 50s with active or convalescent COVID-19. Each CDR3 is given with its conserved first and last residue. A D gene is named only where the DNA matches it firmly. Size is omitted from some rows. Given values are once, few, many or a class for expanded clones.

V gene	J gene	D gene	clone size	CDR3 protein	CDR3 DNA
TRBV18	TRBJ2-6	TRBD1	once	CASSPTTGVGANVLTF	TGTGCCAGCTCACCAACGACAGGGGTCGGGGCCAACGTCCTGACTTTC
TRBV12-3/TRBV12-4	TRBJ2-1	NA	NA	CASTHRRDEQFF	TGTGCCAGCACCCACCGCAGGGATGAGCAGTTCTTC
TRBV5-1	TRBJ1-1	NA	NA	CASSLGGQWTEAFF	TGCGCCAGCAGCTTGGGGGGCCAATGGACTGAAGCTTTCTTT
TRBV10-3	TRBJ1-1	TRBD1	NA	CAISSWDSNTEAFF	TGTGCCATCAGCAGCTGGGACAGCAACACTGAAGCTTTCTTT
TRBV2	TRBJ1-2	NA	NA	CASSPDGRAGGYTF	TGTGCCAGCAGTCCTGACGGCAGGGCTGGTGGCTACACCTTC
TRBV20-1	TRBJ2-7	NA	NA	CSASIRGRVYEQYF	TGCAGTGCTAGTATCAGGGGAAGGGTCTACGAGCAGTACTTC
TRBV5-8	TRBJ2-7	NA	NA	CASRPRYEQYF	TGTGCCAGCAGGCCTAGATACGAGCAGTACTTC
TRBV9	TRBJ2-6	NA	NA	CASSVAGSGANVLTF	TGTGCCAGCAGCGTAGCGGGCTCTGGGGCCAACGTCCTGACTTTC
TRBV3-1/TRBV3-2	TRBJ2-7	TRBD1	few	CASSPPRGPSYEQYF	TGTGCCAGCAGCCCCCCCAGGGGGCCCTCCTACGAGCAGTACTTC
TRBV10-3	TRBJ1-2	NA	NA	CAISDQMQGSGYTF	TGTGCCATCAGTGACCAGATGCAGGGATCTGGCTACACCTTC
TRBV6-5	TRBJ2-7	NA	NA	CASSRIGSSYEQYF	TGTGCCAGCAGCCGGATAGGGAGCTCCTACGAGCAGTACTTC
TRBV12-5	TRBJ2-7	NA	once	CASGLYTVYEQYF	TGTGCTAGTGGTTTGTACACCGTGTACGAGCAGTACTTC
TRBV10-3	TRBJ1-1	TRBD1	few	CAIRRTGGVQAEAFF	TGTGCCATCAGAAGGACAGGAGGAGTGCAAGCTGAAGCTTTCTTT
TRBV5-4	TRBJ1-4	TRBD1	NA	CASSLAGTGPQKLFF	TGTGCCAGCAGCTTGGCCGGGACAGGGCCCCAAAAACTGTTTTTT
TRBV29-1	TRBJ2-5	TRBD1	NA	CSVRTGGETQYF	TGCAGCGTTCGGACAGGGGGCGAGACCCAGTACTTC
TRBV6-5	TRBJ1-2	NA	NA	CASSPAQGWYGYTF	TGTGCCAGCAGTCCCGCCCAGGGTTGGTATGGCTACACCTTC
TRBV6-1	TRBJ1-6	NA	NA	CASRGGDSPLHF	TGTGCCAGCAGAGGGGGTGATTCACCCCTCCACTTT
TRBV19	TRBJ2-7	NA	NA	CASSAQTRDEQYF	TGTGCCAGTAGTGCCCAAACCAGGGACGAGCAGTACTTC
TRBV30	TRBJ1-2	TRBD1	NA	CAWSVLGSDRVGGYTF	TGTGCCTGGAGTGTATTAGGATCGGACAGGGTCGGAGGCTACACCTTC
TRBV4-2	TRBJ1-2	TRBD1	few	CASSPGQGRPYGYTF	TGTGCCAGCAGCCCAGGACAGGGCCGTCCCTATGGCTACACCTTC
TRBV6-5	TRBJ1-6	NA	NA	CATLSSYNSPLHF	TGTGCCACCCTAAGCTCCTATAATTCACCCCTCCACTTT
TRBV19	TRBJ1-2	TRBD1	NA	CASSLQGAMGGYTF	TGTGCCAGTAGTTTACAGGGGGCTATGGGTGGCTACACCTTC
TRBV19	TRBJ1-1	TRBD1	NA	CASSSPGQGKRGGTEAFF	TGTGCCAGTAGTTCCCCAGGACAGGGAAAAAGAGGGGGAACTGAAGCTTTCTTT
TRBV3-1/TRBV3-2	TRBJ2-7	NA	NA	CASSPQRGSYEQYF	TGTGCCAGCAGCCCTCAACGGGGTTCCTACGAGCAGTACTTC
TRBV5-1	TRBJ2-3	NA	NA	CASRLAIPATDTQYF	TGCGCCAGCAGACTAGCTATACCTGCAACAGATACGCAGTATTTT
TRBV19	TRBJ2-3	NA	NA	CASSQNPGGTDTQYF	TGTGCCAGTAGCCAAAACCCCGGGGGCACAGATACGCAGTATTTT
TRBV12-3/TRBV12-4	TRBJ1-1	NA	once	CASSTDIDTEAFF	TGTGCCAGCAGTACCGACATCGACACTGAAGCTTTCTTT
TRBV7-9	TRBJ2-7	NA	NA	CASSLVGASYEQYF	TGTGCCAGCAGCTTAGTGGGGGCTTCCTACGAGCAGTACTTC
TRBV5-4	TRBJ2-5	TRBD2	NA	CASSAGGGETQYF	TGTGCCAGCAGCGCGGGAGGGGGGGAGACCCAGTACTTC
TRBV28	TRBJ2-5	NA	NA	CASREFETQYF	TGTGCCAGCAGGGAGTTTGAGACCCAGTACTTC
TRBV6-5	TRBJ2-3	NA	NA	CASHQATDTQYF	TGTGCCAGCCACCAAGCGACAGATACGCAGTATTTT
TRBV28	TRBJ1-2	TRBD1	NA	CASSLSLGQGGYTF	TGTGCCAGCAGTTTATCCCTCGGACAGGGAGGCTACACCTTC
TRBV3-1/TRBV3-2	TRBJ2-7	NA	NA	CASSQGTGSYDEQYF	TGTGCCAGCAGCCAAGGAACAGGGAGTTACGACGAGCAGTACTTC
TRBV2	TRBJ1-6	NA	NA	CASSVGRGSSYNSPLHF	TGTGCCAGCAGTGTCGGTAGGGGCAGCTCCTATAATTCACCCCTCCACTTT
TRBV10-3	TRBJ2-1	NA	NA	CAISRTGNEQFF	TGTGCCATCAGTCGGACGGGGAATGAGCAGTTCTTC
TRBV6-5	TRBJ1-6	TRBD1	NA	CASSGQGRNSPLHF	TGTGCCAGCAGCGGACAGGGCCGGAATTCACCCCTCCACTTT
TRBV6-5	TRBJ2-1	TRBD2	NA	CASTLRTSGYNEQFF	TGTGCCAGCACCCTCCGGACTAGCGGGTACAATGAGCAGTTCTTC
TRBV12-3/TRBV12-4	TRBJ1-1	NA	NA	CASSSVLNTEAFF	TGTGCCAGCAGTTCAGTTTTGAACACTGAAGCTTTCTTT
TRBV30	TRBJ2-1	TRBD2	NA	CALSPLAGVSNEQFF	TGTGCCCTCTCTCCTTTAGCGGGAGTTAGCAATGAGCAGTTCTTC
TRBV11-2	TRBJ2-7	TRBD2	NA	CASSSLLAGAIYEQYF	TGTGCCAGCAGCTCCCTACTAGCGGGCGCTATCTACGAGCAGTACTTC
TRBV10-3	TRBJ1-1	NA	NA	CAISKTGRGEAFF	TGTGCCATCAGTAAGACAGGACGAGGTGAAGCTTTCTTT
TRBV10-2	TRBJ1-5	TRBD1	NA	CATTTGPHQPQHF	TGCGCCACCACGACAGGGCCCCATCAGCCCCAGCATTTT
TRBV10-3	TRBJ2-5	NA	NA	CAIRAEETQYF	TGTGCCATCAGGGCTGAAGAGACCCAGTACTTC
TRBV5-6	TRBJ1-4	TRBD1	NA	CASSSDREEDEKLFF	TGTGCCAGCAGTTCAGACAGGGAGGAAGATGAAAAACTGTTTTTT
TRBV29-1	TRBJ2-7	TRBD1	NA	CSVGTGDGYEQYF	TGCAGCGTTGGGACAGGGGACGGCTACGAGCAGTACTTC
TRBV12-5	TRBJ1-1	TRBD1	NA	CASGHGTGNTEAFF	TGTGCTAGTGGCCACGGGACAGGGAACACTGAAGCTTTCTTT
TRBV5-1	TRBJ2-7	TRBD1	few	CASSLQGERAEQYF	TGCGCCAGCAGCTTGCAGGGGGAGAGGGCCGAGCAGTACTTC
TRBV29-1	TRBJ2-5	TRBD2	NA	CSVEAPGGLNLEETQYF	TGCAGCGTTGAAGCCCCGGGAGGACTTAATCTGGAGGAGACCCAGTACTTC
TRBV7-8	TRBJ1-1	NA	NA	CASSSYRAPEAFF	TGTGCCAGCAGCTCCTACAGGGCCCCTGAAGCTTTCTTT
TRBV28	TRBJ2-3	TRBD1	NA	CASSFGDRVVTDTQYF	TGTGCCAGCAGTTTTGGGGACAGGGTGGTCACAGATACGCAGTATTTT
TRBV19	TRBJ2-1	TRBD2	NA	CASSRGGSGNEQFF	TGTGCCAGTAGTCGGGGGGGATCAGGGAATGAGCAGTTCTTC
TRBV6-5	TRBJ2-2	NA	NA	CASSLAGQDTGELFF	TGTGCCAGCAGTTTAGCAGGGCAGGACACCGGGGAGCTGTTTTTT
TRBV19	TRBJ2-1	TRBD2	NA	CASSSGSSYNEQFF	TGTGCCAGTAGTAGCGGGAGCTCCTACAATGAGCAGTTCTTC